This T cell receptor (beta chain) was captured in a study of T cells in localized non-small cell lung cancer. Broader study findings: When the top 100 tumor clones were examined, a median 57 of them also appeared in the adjacent lung, which was paired and uninvolved. Longer survival (overall) was linked to higher T cell density in blood. As only one tumor region underwent sequencing, heterogeneity remains possible. Clonality peaked in uninvolved adjacent lung rather than tumor.

Comment on this clone: Its specificity is not known.

TCRdb keeps only in-frame clones here, not all; method: immunoSEQ multiplex PCR. The sample lists tens of thousands of clones, over 75% seen once, with about 31% in the top ten. The J segment lost 4 bases and the V segment lost 5 bases, leaving 7 bases of the junction unmatched. CDR1 and CDR2 from the germline V gene are SGHRS and YFSETQ. The CDR3 has 14 residues. The V call is TRBV5-1, the J call TRBJ1-2; 8 bases are shared with TRBD1. The sample here was peripheral blood, taken before any cancer treatment. This TCR came from a male donor at least 60 years old with stage I squamous cell lung carcinoma. The CDR3 DNA sequence: TGCGCCAGCAGTGGGGCAGGGGGCGCCTATGGCTACACCTTC. This translates into CASSGAGGAYGYTF.